Listed below are T cell receptor beta chains from one sample, sequenced in a study of blood T cell repertoires in COVID-19. The protocol was immunoSEQ multiplex PCR, while the TCRdb copy is restricted to in-frame clones and leaves out a portion. The sample lists under 75,000 clones; 75% to 90% were seen once. The sequenced sample was peripheral blood. The receptor source for this set is a man aged 45 to 65 with acute or convalescent COVID-19. Each CDR3 is given with its conserved first and last residue. The D gene is left open where the match is weak. Some rows have no size entry. The others give once, few or many, or a class for an expanded clone.

V: TRBV10-2
J: TRBJ1-5
size: NA
D: NA
CDR3: CATLRVLVISNQPQHF
DNA: TGCGCCACGCTGCGGGTGTTGGTGATAAGCAATCAGCCCCAGCATTTT

V: TRBV12-3/TRBV12-4
J: TRBJ2-1
size: NA
D: NA
CDR3: CASSFSFNEQFF
DNA: TGTGCCAGCAGTTTTAGTTTTAATGAGCAGTTCTTC

V: TRBV20-1
J: TRBJ2-1
size: NA
D: NA
CDR3: CSASNMDNEQFF
DNA: TGCAGTGCTAGTAACATGGACAATGAGCAGTTCTTC

V: TRBV4-1
J: TRBJ2-7
size: NA
D: TRBD1
CDR3: CASSQGTDPFSYEQYF
DNA: TGCGCCAGCAGCCAGGGGACAGACCCATTCTCCTACGAGCAGTACTTC

V: TRBV2
J: TRBJ1-1
size: NA
D: NA
CDR3: CASRIQGGGTEAFF
DNA: TGTGCCAGCAGGATACAGGGAGGGGGCACTGAAGCTTTCTTT

V: TRBV2
J: TRBJ1-1
size: once
D: TRBD1
CDR3: CASSRDRFNTEAFF
DNA: TGTGCCAGCAGCCGGGACAGATTTAACACTGAAGCTTTCTTT

V: TRBV13
J: TRBJ2-7
size: NA
D: TRBD2
CDR3: CASSLRGNGRVTYEQYF
DNA: TGTGCCAGCAGCTTAAGAGGGAACGGGAGGGTTACCTACGAGCAGTACTTC

V: TRBV18
J: TRBJ1-1
size: NA
D: NA
CDR3: CASSPQGSNTEAFF
DNA: TGTGCCAGCTCACCCCAGGGCTCTAACACTGAAGCTTTCTTT

V: TRBV12-2
J: TRBJ2-3
size: NA
D: NA
CDR3: CASRLAWRELGTDTQYF
DNA: TGTGCAAGTCGCTTAGCGTGGCGGGAGTTGGGCACAGATACGCAGTATTTT

V: TRBV18
J: TRBJ2-5
size: NA
D: TRBD2
CDR3: CASSPLGTSGRGQETQYF
DNA: TGTGCCAGCTCACCTCTGGGGACTAGCGGGAGAGGACAAGAGACCCAGTACTTC

V: TRBV19
J: TRBJ2-3
size: NA
D: NA
CDR3: CASSVVGLRTDTQYF
DNA: TGTGCCAGTAGTGTAGTCGGACTTCGCACAGATACGCAGTATTTT

V: TRBV19
J: TRBJ2-1
size: NA
D: TRBD2
CDR3: CASTRGGINEQFF
DNA: TGTGCCAGTACCCGGGGAGGGATTAATGAGCAGTTCTTC

V: TRBV7-9
J: TRBJ1-1
size: NA
D: NA
CDR3: CASSFSGNTEAFF
DNA: TGTGCCAGCAGCTTCAGCGGGAACACTGAAGCTTTCTTT

V: TRBV29-1
J: TRBJ1-1
size: NA
D: NA
CDR3: CSAQGAKGTSLNTEAFF
DNA: TGCAGCGCCCAAGGGGCCAAGGGGACATCCCTGAACACTGAAGCTTTCTTT

V: TRBV6-5
J: TRBJ1-3
size: once
D: NA
CDR3: CASSYAGGSSGNTIYF
DNA: TGTGCCAGCAGTTACGCGGGGGGGAGCTCTGGAAACACCATATATTTT

V: TRBV11-3
J: TRBJ2-1
size: NA
D: NA
CDR3: CASSNWGKAGPDDEQFF
DNA: TGTGCCAGCAGCAATTGGGGGAAGGCGGGGCCCGATGATGAGCAGTTCTTC

V: TRBV11-3
J: TRBJ1-1
size: NA
D: NA
CDR3: CASSPQGLAEAFF
DNA: TGTGCCAGCAGCCCCCAGGGCTTAGCTGAAGCTTTCTTT

V: TRBV6-2/TRBV6-3
J: TRBJ2-7
size: once
D: NA
CDR3: CASSYSAGEQYF
DNA: TGTGCCAGCAGTTATTCGGCGGGCGAGCAGTACTTC

V: TRBV9
J: TRBJ1-3
size: NA
D: TRBD1
CDR3: CASSTGQSSGNTIYF
DNA: TGTGCCAGCAGCACGGGACAGTCCTCTGGAAACACCATATATTTT

V: TRBV20-1
J: TRBJ2-7
size: NA
D: NA
CDR3: CSASGLEVVTGEQYF
DNA: TGCAGTGCTAGTGGCCTAGAGGTCGTAACGGGCGAGCAGTACTTC

V: TRBV7-3
J: TRBJ2-3
size: NA
D: TRBD2
CDR3: CASSPRTSGTDTQYF
DNA: TGTGCCAGCAGCCCACGGACTAGCGGCACAGATACGCAGTATTTT

V: TRBV30
J: TRBJ1-5
size: NA
D: NA
CDR3: CAWSVRVGNQPQHF
DNA: TGTGCCTGGAGTGTCCGGGTGGGCAATCAGCCCCAGCATTTT

V: TRBV28
J: TRBJ1-2
size: NA
D: TRBD1
CDR3: CASSRPQGARGYTF
DNA: TGTGCCAGCAGTCGCCCACAGGGGGCGCGGGGCTACACCTTC

V: TRBV7-9
J: TRBJ1-6
size: NA
D: NA
CDR3: CASSFRVGSPLHF
DNA: TGTGCCAGCAGCTTCAGGGTCGGCTCACCCCTCCACTTT

V: TRBV6-1
J: TRBJ2-3
size: NA
D: NA
CDR3: CASSEVGRSTDTQYF
DNA: TGTGCCAGCAGTGAAGTTGGGAGAAGCACAGATACGCAGTATTTT

V: TRBV28
J: TRBJ1-4
size: NA
D: NA
CDR3: CASSRDSTNEKLFF
DNA: TGTGCCAGCAGTCGTGACAGTACTAATGAAAAACTGTTTTTT

V: TRBV5-1
J: TRBJ2-2
size: NA
D: NA
CDR3: CASSTGWGTGELFF
DNA: TGCGCCAGCAGCACAGGGTGGGGCACCGGGGAGCTGTTTTTT

V: TRBV7-2
J: TRBJ2-3
size: NA
D: TRBD1
CDR3: CASSLGDREPDTQYF
DNA: TGTGCCAGCAGCTTGGGGGACAGAGAACCAGATACGCAGTATTTT

V: TRBV7-8
J: TRBJ1-4
size: few
D: TRBD1
CDR3: CASSLVPGQGNEKLFF
DNA: TGTGCCAGCAGCTTAGTCCCGGGACAGGGAAATGAAAAACTGTTTTTT

V: TRBV24-1
J: TRBJ2-2
size: NA
D: TRBD1
CDR3: CATSDSQGYTGELFF
DNA: TGTGCCACCAGTGATTCACAGGGGTACACCGGGGAGCTGTTTTTT

V: TRBV9
J: TRBJ2-3
size: NA
D: NA
CDR3: CASSVAEGGTVADTQYF
DNA: TGTGCCAGCAGCGTAGCAGAAGGCGGGACTGTAGCAGATACGCAGTATTTT

V: TRBV18
J: TRBJ2-2
size: NA
D: TRBD1
CDR3: CASSLSSGQGAIGELFF
DNA: TGTGCCAGCTCACTGTCGTCGGGACAGGGGGCCATCGGGGAGCTGTTTTTT

V: TRBV6-5
J: TRBJ1-3
size: NA
D: TRBD1
CDR3: CASSYSRGRGNTIYF
DNA: TGTGCCAGCAGTTACTCTAGGGGGCGAGGAAACACCATATATTTT

V: TRBV9
J: TRBJ1-3
size: NA
D: NA
CDR3: CASSDSPSSGNTIYF
DNA: TGTGCCAGCAGCGACAGCCCAAGCTCTGGAAACACCATATATTTT

V: TRBV5-4
J: TRBJ1-4
size: once
D: NA
CDR3: CASSLAGGGTEKLFF
DNA: TGTGCCAGCAGCTTGGCTGGGGGGGGTACTGAAAAACTGTTTTTT

V: TRBV9
J: TRBJ1-5
size: NA
D: NA
CDR3: CASSDDGLQPQHF
DNA: TGTGCCAGCAGCGACGACGGACTGCAGCCCCAGCATTTT

V: TRBV18
J: TRBJ2-3
size: few
D: NA
CDR3: CASSPFGGTDTQYF
DNA: TGTGCCAGCTCACCATTCGGAGGCACAGATACGCAGTATTTT

V: TRBV4-2
J: TRBJ1-4
size: few
D: TRBD1
CDR3: CASSQDPGGDEKLFF
DNA: TGTGCCAGCAGCCAAGATCCAGGGGGCGACGAAAAACTGTTTTTT

V: TRBV27
J: TRBJ2-5
size: NA
D: NA
CDR3: CASSTRQTQETQYF
DNA: TGTGCCAGCAGTACCCGACAGACCCAAGAGACCCAGTACTTC

V: TRBV10-1
J: TRBJ2-2
size: NA
D: TRBD2
CDR3: CASMRLAGSGELFF
DNA: TGCGCCAGCATGAGACTAGCGGGTTCCGGGGAGCTGTTTTTT

V: TRBV27
J: TRBJ1-6
size: few
D: TRBD1
CDR3: CASSPRQGNSPLHF
DNA: TGTGCCAGCAGTCCCCGACAGGGAAATTCACCCCTCCACTTT

V: TRBV5-1
J: TRBJ2-2
size: NA
D: NA
CDR3: CASSPPTNTGELFF
DNA: TGCGCCAGCAGTCCCCCTACGAACACCGGGGAGCTGTTTTTT

V: TRBV6-2/TRBV6-3
J: TRBJ1-5
size: once
D: NA
CDR3: CASSWRGPNQPQHF
DNA: TGTGCCAGCAGTTGGAGAGGGCCAAATCAGCCCCAGCATTTT

V: TRBV28
J: TRBJ1-1
size: NA
D: NA
CDR3: CASRTRVSTEAFF
DNA: TGTGCCAGCAGGACGAGGGTTAGCACTGAAGCTTTCTTT

V: TRBV18
J: TRBJ1-5
size: NA
D: NA
CDR3: CASKGGGDQPQHF
DNA: TGTGCCAGCAAGGGAGGGGGGGATCAGCCCCAGCATTTT

V: TRBV19
J: TRBJ2-5
size: once
D: NA
CDR3: CASSIAGAKETQYF
DNA: TGTGCCAGTAGTATAGCAGGGGCCAAAGAGACCCAGTACTTC

V: TRBV7-2
J: TRBJ1-2
size: few
D: TRBD1
CDR3: CASSSRQGAQNYGYTF
DNA: TGTGCCAGCAGCTCTCGACAGGGGGCGCAAAACTATGGCTACACCTTC

V: TRBV27
J: TRBJ2-1
size: NA
D: NA
CDR3: CASSSNHMPPYEQFF
DNA: TGTGCCAGCAGTTCGAACCACATGCCTCCTTATGAGCAGTTCTTC